This paragraph covers one TCR beta chain sequence. Libraries were prepared by immunoSEQ multiplex PCR; TCRdb keeps only in-frame clonotypes and omits some of them. The profile covers about 190,000 clones, with approximately 90% appearing a single time and approximately 4.5% taken by the ten largest. The sample originates from a study of blood T cell repertoires in COVID-19. Trimming at V came to 4 bases and at J to 0 bases, leaving 4 bases not matched to a gene. The CDR3 extends over 15 amino acids. Germline V gene data show CDR1 as SGHVS and CDR2 as FNYEAQ. Sequenced sample: peripheral blood. This TCR was recovered from a human donor in a cohort sampled during active COVID-19. The rearrangement joins TRBV7-6 to TRBJ2-3; 7 bases are shared with TRBD2. This CDR3 reads CASSSRGGSTDTQYF. The CDR3 coding sequence is TGTGCCAGCAGCTCCCGCGGGGGAAGCACAGATACGCAGTATTTT.